The following is a TCR beta chain sequence with its context. No cognate antigen has been identified for it. No quality values exist for individual bases; no much larger clone is one base distant. This entry is derived from a study of CD8+CD57+ T cells in acquired aplastic anemia (dated by TCRdb to 2016 to 2019). In terms of the full investigation: Extracted DNA from sorted CD4+ and CD8+ cells averaged 3.2 ug, ranging from roughly 0.17 to 30 ug. A CD8+CD57+ expansion meant a frequency higher than the mean frequency seen in healthy subjects.

Genomic DNA served as template for TCR beta VDJ combination and CDR3 sequence profiling. An Illumina HiSeq 2000 was used for TCR repertoire sequencing. The source study handled its data this way. Repertoire assessment relied on Simpson's diversity index, CDR3 size and DJ length profiles, and TRBV/TRBJ rearrangement plots. The immunodominant clone was defined as the most abundant DNA sequence in deep sequencing data. CDR3 amino acid sequences were screened for sharing across subjects and were compared with published repertoires and the VDJdb database. TCRdb cleaned the public reads at Q25 with fastp, built clones with MiXCR and kept in-frame beta chains. Each CDR3 protein appears once, grouped with its most common genes and DNA. TCRdb assigned the V and J calls; the authors' analysis was not used. A total of hundreds of thousands of distinct CDR3 sequences appear in this sample, around 33% of them only once. Clones ranked in the top ten supply less than 0.85% of the sample.

Expansion of CD8+CD57+ cells had been shown by flow cytometry in the patients chosen for sequencing. Every patient had severe acquired aplastic anemia, diagnosed using the International Study of Aplastic Anemia and Agranulocytosis and Camitta criteria. No therapy had been received by the patients at the time of blood sampling. The study deep-sequenced TCR repertoires of sorted CD4+ and CD8+ blood T cells from severe aplastic anemia patients and healthy subjects. Patients were enrolled under clinicaltrials.gov protocols 00001620, 01623167, 00001397, 00071045, 00081523 and 00961064 in the USA. Ficoll-Paque density gradient centrifugation was used to isolate peripheral blood mononuclear cells. Before DNA was extracted, CD4+ and CD8+ T cells were sorted using either FACS or magnetic beads. Unmatched junction bases come to 5, with V trimmed by 4 bases and J by 0 bases. The CDR3 starts with the cysteine, ends with the phenylalanine, and has 16 residues. Only the CDR3 part of the read is kept: 48 bases, read in frame from the first base. CDR1 and CDR2 are read off the germline V gene as SGHAT and FQNNGV.

Overall study results and their limits: CD8+ Simpson's diversity did not differ significantly between patients and healthy controls (P=0.060). Although 25 to 30 CD8+ CDR3 sequences were shared by patients and controls, these sequences appeared highly expressed in patients and within the immunodominant clones of patients.

The receptor comes from a human donor with aplastic anemia. The sequence links TRBV11-2 to TRBJ1-3; the junction holds 8 bases that match TRBD1. The sample taken for sequencing was sorted CD4+, CD8+, or CD8+CD57+ T cells (not recorded which) from PBMCs. Here is the DNA: TGTGCCAGCAGCTCTAGACAGGGGAGCTCTGGAAACACCATATATTTT. Its protein reads: CASSSRQGSSGNTIYF.